A selection of T cell receptor beta chains follows, all from one sample in a study of T cell responses to AZD1222 COVID-19 vaccine. Sequenced by immunoSEQ multiplex PCR; TCRdb stores in-frame clones only, minus some. Among 100,000 to 150,000 clones listed, 90% were seen once. The material sequenced was peripheral blood, taken on day 0 of MenACWY control vaccination. All receptors derive from an adult in good health. Each CDR3 is given with its conserved first and last residue. D genes are given only for firm matches. A row's size may be missing; if present it is once, few, many or a size class.

length,J,D,size,V,CDR3,DNA
14,TRBJ2-3,.,.,TRBV10-3,CAISEGLSTDTQYF,TGTGCCATCAGTGAAGGGTTAAGCACAGATACGCAGTATTTT
14,TRBJ2-2,.,.,TRBV11-2,CASSNTGSTGELFF,TGTGCCAGCAGCAACACAGGGAGCACCGGGGAGCTGTTTTTT
13,TRBJ2-5,.,.,TRBV12-3/TRBV12-4,CASSLDRRGTQYF,TGTGCCAGCAGCCTAGACAGGCGGGGCACCCAGTACTTC
17,TRBJ2-3,TRBD2,.,TRBV5-6,CASSWRLAGGSTDTQYF,TGTGCCAGCAGCTGGCGACTAGCGGGAGGGAGCACAGATACGCAGTATTTT
18,TRBJ2-2,TRBD2,.,TRBV7-2,CASSWTGTSGLRTGELFF,TGTGCCAGCAGCTGGACCGGGACTAGCGGGTTGAGGACCGGGGAGCTGTTTTTT
12,TRBJ2-1,.,.,TRBV6-2/TRBV6-3,CASSSRFDEQFF,TGTGCCAGCAGTTCGCGTTTTGATGAGCAGTTCTTC
13,TRBJ2-1,.,.,TRBV6-5,CASSPTTYNEQFF,TGTGCCAGCTCTCCCACGACCTACAATGAGCAGTTCTTC
13,TRBJ1-2,.,once,TRBV28,CASSLWVGDGYTF,TGTGCCAGCAGTTTATGGGTGGGAGATGGCTACACCTTC
15,TRBJ2-1,TRBD1,.,TRBV6-6,CASMGQGLKDNEQFF,TGTGCCAGCATGGGACAGGGGTTGAAGGACAATGAGCAGTTCTTC
15,TRBJ1-5,.,.,TRBV28,CASSPGRRYNQPQHF,TGTGCCAGCAGTCCGGGACGGAGGTACAATCAGCCCCAGCATTTT
14,TRBJ1-1,.,.,TRBV10-1,CASSEGYELTEAFF,TGCGCCAGCAGTGAGGGATACGAACTCACTGAAGCTTTCTTT
13,TRBJ1-5,.,.,TRBV3-1/TRBV3-2,CASSLTKGSHQHF,TGTGCCAGCAGCCTAACTAAGGGATCCCACCAGCATTTT
13,TRBJ1-2,.,.,TRBV19,CASSPLTDGGYTF,TGTGCCAGTAGTCCACTGACCGACGGAGGCTACACCTTC
13,TRBJ1-1,.,.,TRBV5-1,CASSLEGGTEAFF,TGCGCCAGCAGCTTGGAGGGAGGCACTGAAGCTTTCTTT
11,TRBJ2-1,.,.,TRBV14,CASSQVGLQFF,TGTGCCAGCAGCCAAGTTGGTTTGCAGTTCTTC
14,TRBJ2-5,.,.,TRBV5-1,CASSLGWGPETQYF,TGCGCCAGCAGCTTGGGATGGGGTCCAGAGACCCAGTACTTC
15,TRBJ1-3,.,once,TRBV7-3,CASSLTGGSGNTIYF,TGTGCCAGCAGCTTAACGGGAGGCTCTGGAAACACCATATATTTT
13,TRBJ1-2,.,.,TRBV7-2,CASSVPGLARAGF,TGTGCCAGCAGCGTACCAGGGTTGGCTCGGGCGGGCTTC
16,TRBJ2-3,TRBD2,.,TRBV15,CATSRDLAASTDTQYF,TGTGCCACCAGCAGAGATCTAGCGGCTAGCACAGATACGCAGTATTTT
14,TRBJ2-3,.,.,TRBV5-1,CASMADVSTDTQYF,TGCGCCAGCATGGCGGACGTAAGCACAGATACGCAGTATTTT
15,TRBJ2-3,TRBD2,.,TRBV29-1,CSVERVSGSSDTQYF,TGCAGCGTTGAAAGGGTTAGCGGGAGCTCAGATACGCAGTATTTT
16,TRBJ1-6,TRBD1,.,TRBV19,CACGRETGADNSPLHF,TGTGCCTGCGGGCGCGAGACAGGGGCCGATAATTCACCCCTCCACTTT
16,TRBJ2-2,.,.,TRBV27,CASSLSGGLGTGELFF,TGTGCCAGCAGTTTATCGGGGGGGCTAGGGACCGGGGAGCTGTTTTTT
15,TRBJ2-3,.,.,TRBV7-6,CASSLPGDRTDTQYF,TGTGCCAGCAGCTTGCCCGGGGACCGCACAGATACGCAGTATTTT
14,TRBJ2-1,TRBD1,.,TRBV6-5,CASRRDRSYNEQFF,TGTGCCAGCCGTCGGGACAGATCTTACAATGAGCAGTTCTTC
13,TRBJ1-2,.,.,TRBV28,CASSPNIIRGYTF,TGTGCCAGCAGTCCCAACATTATTCGCGGCTACACCTTC
15,TRBJ1-1,TRBD1,.,TRBV7-8,CASSLRTGVNTEAFF,TGTGCCAGCAGTTTGAGGACAGGGGTGAACACTGAAGCTTTCTTT
15,TRBJ1-5,.,.,TRBV6-5,CASRKVGGRGQPQHF,TGTGCCAGCAGGAAGGTTGGGGGGCGCGGGCAGCCCCAGCATTTT
15,TRBJ2-2,TRBD1,.,TRBV6-1,CASTQTGTGIRELFF,TGTGCCAGCACCCAAACCGGGACAGGGATCCGGGAGCTGTTTTTT
16,TRBJ2-1,TRBD2,.,TRBV5-5,CASSLAVGSGINEQFF,TGTGCCAGCAGCTTGGCCGTGGGTAGCGGGATCAATGAGCAGTTCTTC
12,TRBJ1-1,.,.,TRBV4-3,CASSQGTAEAFF,TGCGCCAGCAGCCAAGGTACAGCCGAAGCTTTCTTT
14,TRBJ1-3,.,.,TRBV28,CASSPGSSGNTIYF,TGTGCCAGCAGTCCCGGGAGCTCTGGAAACACCATATATTTT
11,TRBJ2-7,.,.,TRBV4-1,CASSQGSEQYF,TGCGCCAGCAGCCAAGGCTCCGAGCAGTACTTC
13,TRBJ2-2,.,.,TRBV7-3,CASSLVMAGELFF,TGTGCCAGCAGCTTGGTTATGGCCGGGGAGCTGTTTTTT
14,TRBJ2-3,.,.,TRBV4-3,CASRRRVSTDTQYF,TGCGCCAGCCGTCGTCGGGTTAGCACAGATACGCAGTATTTT